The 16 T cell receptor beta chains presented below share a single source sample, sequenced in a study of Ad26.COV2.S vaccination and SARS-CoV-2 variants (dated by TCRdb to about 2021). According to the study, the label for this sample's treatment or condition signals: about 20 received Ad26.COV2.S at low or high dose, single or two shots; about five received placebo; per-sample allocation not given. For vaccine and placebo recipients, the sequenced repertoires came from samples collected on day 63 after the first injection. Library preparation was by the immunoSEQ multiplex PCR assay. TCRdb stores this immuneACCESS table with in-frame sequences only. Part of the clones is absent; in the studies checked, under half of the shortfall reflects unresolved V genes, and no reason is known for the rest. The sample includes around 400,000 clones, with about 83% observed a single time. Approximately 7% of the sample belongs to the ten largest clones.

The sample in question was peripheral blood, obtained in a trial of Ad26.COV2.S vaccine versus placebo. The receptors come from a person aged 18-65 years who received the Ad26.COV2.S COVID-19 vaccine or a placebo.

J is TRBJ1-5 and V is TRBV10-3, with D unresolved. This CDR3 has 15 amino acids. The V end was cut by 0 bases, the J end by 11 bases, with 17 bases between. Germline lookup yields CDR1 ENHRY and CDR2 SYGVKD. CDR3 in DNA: TGTGCCATCAGTGAGTCTCTTGGCGGCCTAGGGTCCCAGCATTTT. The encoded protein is CAISESLGGLGSQHF.

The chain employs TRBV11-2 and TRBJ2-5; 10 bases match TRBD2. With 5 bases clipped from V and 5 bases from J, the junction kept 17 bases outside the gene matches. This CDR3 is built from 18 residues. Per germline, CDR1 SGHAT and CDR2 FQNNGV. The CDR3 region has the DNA TGTGCCAGCAGCGACGACCCTCGTCTAGCGGGAGTCGGGGAGACCCAGTACTTC. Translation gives CASSDDPRLAGVGETQYF.

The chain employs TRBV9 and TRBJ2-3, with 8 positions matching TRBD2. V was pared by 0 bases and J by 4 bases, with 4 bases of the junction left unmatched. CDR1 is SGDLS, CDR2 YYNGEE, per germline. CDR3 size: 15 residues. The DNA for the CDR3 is TGTGCCAGCAGCGTAGACGGGGGGGTGGCAGATACGCAGTATTTT. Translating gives CASSVDGGVADTQYF.

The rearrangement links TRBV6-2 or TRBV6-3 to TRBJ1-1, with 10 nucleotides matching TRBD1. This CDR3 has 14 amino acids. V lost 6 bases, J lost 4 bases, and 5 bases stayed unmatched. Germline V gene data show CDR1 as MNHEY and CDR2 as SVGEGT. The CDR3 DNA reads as TGTGCCAGCAGCCGACAGGGGGCGAGCACTGAAGCTTTCTTT. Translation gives CASSRQGASTEAFF.

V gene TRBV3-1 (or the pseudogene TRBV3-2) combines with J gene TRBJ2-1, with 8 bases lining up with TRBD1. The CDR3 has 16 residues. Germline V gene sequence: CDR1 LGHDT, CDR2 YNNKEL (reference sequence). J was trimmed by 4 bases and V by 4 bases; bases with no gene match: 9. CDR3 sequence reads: CASSRHPGGDYNEQFF. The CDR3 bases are TGTGCCAGCAGCCGACACCCAGGGGGCGATTACAATGAGCAGTTCTTC.

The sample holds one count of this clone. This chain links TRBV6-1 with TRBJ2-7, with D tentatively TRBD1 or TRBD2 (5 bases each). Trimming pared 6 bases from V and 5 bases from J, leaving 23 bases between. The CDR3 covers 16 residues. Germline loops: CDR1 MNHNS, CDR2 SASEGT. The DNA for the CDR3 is TGTGCCAGCAGCGAACGTAAAGGGACCCTTGGGAACGAGCAGTACTTC. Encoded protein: CASSERKGTLGNEQYF.

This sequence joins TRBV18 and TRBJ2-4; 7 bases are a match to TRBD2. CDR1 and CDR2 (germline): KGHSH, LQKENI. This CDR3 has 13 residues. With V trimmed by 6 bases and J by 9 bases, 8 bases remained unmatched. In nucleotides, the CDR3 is TGTGCCAGCTCCTCCACGGGGGGAGGCATTCAGTACTTC. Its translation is CASSSTGGGIQYF. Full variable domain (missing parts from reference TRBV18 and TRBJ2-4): NAGVMQNPRHLVRRRGQEARLRCSPMKGHSHVYWYRQLPEEGLKFMVYLQKENIIDESGMPKERFSAEFPKEGPSILRIQQVVRGDSAAYFCASSSTGGGIQYFGAGTRLSVL.

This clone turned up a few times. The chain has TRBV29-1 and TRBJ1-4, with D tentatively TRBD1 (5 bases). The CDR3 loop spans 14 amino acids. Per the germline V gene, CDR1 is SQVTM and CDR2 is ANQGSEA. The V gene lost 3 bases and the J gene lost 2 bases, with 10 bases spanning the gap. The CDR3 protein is CSVEGGTTNEKLFF. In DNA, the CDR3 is TGCAGCGTTGAGGGGGGAACGACTAATGAAAAACTGTTTTTT.

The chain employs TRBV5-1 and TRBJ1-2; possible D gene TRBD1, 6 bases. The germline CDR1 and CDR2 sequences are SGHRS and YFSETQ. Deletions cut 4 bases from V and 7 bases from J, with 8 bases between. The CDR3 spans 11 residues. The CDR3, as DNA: TGCGCCAGCAGCCAGGGGCCTGGCTACACCTTC. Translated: CASSQGPGYTF. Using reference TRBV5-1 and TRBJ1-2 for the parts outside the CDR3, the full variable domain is KAGVTQTPRYLIKTRGQQVTLSCSPISGHRSVSWYQQTPGQGLQFLFEYFSETQRNKGNFPGRFSGRQFSNSRSEMNVSTLELGDSALYLCASSQGPGYTFGSGTRLTVV.

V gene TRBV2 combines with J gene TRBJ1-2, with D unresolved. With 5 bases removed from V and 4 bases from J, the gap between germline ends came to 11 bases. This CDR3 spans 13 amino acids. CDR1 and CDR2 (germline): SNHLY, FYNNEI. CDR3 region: CASSSLPGYGYTF. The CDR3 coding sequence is TGTGCCAGCAGTTCCCTGCCCGGCTATGGCTACACCTTC.

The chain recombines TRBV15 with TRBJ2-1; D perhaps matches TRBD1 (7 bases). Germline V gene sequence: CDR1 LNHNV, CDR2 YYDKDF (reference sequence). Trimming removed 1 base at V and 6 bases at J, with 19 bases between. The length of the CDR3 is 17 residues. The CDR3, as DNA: TGTGCCACCAGCAGAGGGTATCAGGGGGGAGAAGGCAATGAGCAGTTCTTC. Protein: CATSRGYQGGEGNEQFF.

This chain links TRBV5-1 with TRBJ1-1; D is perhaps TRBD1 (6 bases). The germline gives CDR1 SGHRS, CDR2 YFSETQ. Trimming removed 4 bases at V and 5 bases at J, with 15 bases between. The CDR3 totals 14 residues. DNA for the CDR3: TGCGCCAGCAGCCCCCCAGGGGATAGAACTGAAGCTTTCTTT. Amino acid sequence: CASSPPGDRTEAFF.

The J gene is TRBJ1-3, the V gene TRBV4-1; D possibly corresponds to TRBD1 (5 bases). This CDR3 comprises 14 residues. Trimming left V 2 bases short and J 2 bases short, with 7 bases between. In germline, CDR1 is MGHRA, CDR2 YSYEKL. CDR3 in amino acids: CASSQYRTGNTIYF. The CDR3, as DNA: TGCGCCAGCAGCCAATACAGGACTGGAAACACCATATATTTT.

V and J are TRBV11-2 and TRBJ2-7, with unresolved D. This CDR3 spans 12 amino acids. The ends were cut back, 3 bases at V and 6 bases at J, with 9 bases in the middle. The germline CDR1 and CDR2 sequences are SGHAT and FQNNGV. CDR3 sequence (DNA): TGTGCCAGCAGCTTGGGGATCGGCGAGCAGTACTTC. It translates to CASSLGIGEQYF.

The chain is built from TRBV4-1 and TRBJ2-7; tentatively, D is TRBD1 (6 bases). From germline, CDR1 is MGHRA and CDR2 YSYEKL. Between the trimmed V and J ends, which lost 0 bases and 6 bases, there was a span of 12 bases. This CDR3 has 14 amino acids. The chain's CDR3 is CASSQDLGTPEQYF. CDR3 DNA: TGCGCCAGCAGCCAAGATCTGGGGACACCCGAGCAGTACTTC.

Here the CDR3 DNA reads TGTGCCAGCAGTTTAGCGCTTAGCGAAAAACTGTTTTTT. Translated: CASSLALSEKLFF. This rearrangement joins TRBV12-3 or TRBV12-4 to TRBJ1-4, with D unresolved. Between the trimmed V and J ends, which lost 0 bases and 8 bases, there was a span of 7 bases. The CDR3 covers 13 residues.